This T cell receptor beta chain is drawn from a study of spatial heterogeneity in lung cancer. In the study overall: Consistently, beta-chain sequences turned up in larger numbers than alpha-chain sequences did. Study-wide points: Relative to follow-up, resection was when ubiquitous expanded tumor TCRs appeared more in blood.

Germline V lookup: CDR1 SGHRS, CDR2 YFSETQ. V lost 4 bases, J lost 4 bases, and 21 bases lay in between. The CDR3 totals 18 residues. From the 5' RACE reads, TCRdb called clonotypes with MiXCR, one entry per CDR3 protein. The sample yields approximately 40,000 distinct CDR3 sequences, 5.2% seen once. In this sample, this clonotype turned up a few times. Antigen specificity is unknown. The time point: sample taken at primary tumor resection. Whole RNA from tumor, nontumor lung or frozen PBMC was sequenced unsorted. Donation came from some 73 patients with untreated early-stage non-small cell lung cancer.

The chain has TRBV5-1 and TRBJ2-6; D is perhaps TRBD1 (6 bases). This TCR derives from a female donor with early-stage non-small cell lung cancer. Source: PBMCs, taken at surgery. Here the CDR3 reads CASSRGQIGASGANVLTF. CDR3 bases: TGCGCCAGCAGCCGCGGACAGATCGGGGCGTCAGGGGCCAACGTCCTGACTTTC.